Listed below are T cell receptor beta chains from one sample, sequenced in a study of Graves' ophthalmopathy and Graves' hyperthyroidism. TCRdb reprocessed the multiplex PCR reads via MiXCR and lists one record per CDR3 protein. Here the sample spans some 370,000 distinct CDR3 sequences, 15% to 20% being singletons. The sample taken for sequencing was peripheral blood. The receptors derive from an adult woman with stable Graves' hyperthyroidism. Both conserved end residues are part of each CDR3. Size is omitted from some rows. Given values are once, few, many or a class for expanded clones.

j_call v_call clone_size cdr3_aa
TRBJ1-1 TRBV7-9 few CASSLVSIGEAFF
TRBJ2-2 TRBV20-1 - CSARETTNTGELFF
TRBJ2-2 TRBV12-3/TRBV12-4 few CASSLFGGPNTGELFF
TRBJ1-2 TRBV6-5 many CASSYREGAGANYGYTF
TRBJ2-7 TRBV5-1 many CASSKSGRAYEQYF
TRBJ2-7 TRBV12-3/TRBV12-4 - CASSAGTGSEEQYF
TRBJ1-2 TRBV12-3/TRBV12-4 many CASSIGQVYGYTF
TRBJ2-5 TRBV27 many CASSPRTGETQYF
TRBJ2-5 TRBV2 once CASREGASQETQYF
TRBJ2-7 TRBV11-2 many CASSLTGGVWPPYEQYF
TRBJ2-7 TRBV6-1 - CASKNPGETYEHYF
TRBJ1-5 TRBV28 many CASNHPGTGYNQPQHF
TRBJ2-5 TRBV27 many CASSLSHTVDVETQYF
TRBJ2-7 TRBV15 many CATSRARGILSWEQYF
TRBJ1-6 TRBV11-2 many CASSPRGTGESPLHF
TRBJ2-2 TRBV29-1 many CSGGGQHNTGELFF
TRBJ1-1 TRBV7-2 many CASSLGRDGTVPFEAFF
TRBJ2-5 TRBV5-1 many CASSVIGGQETQYF
TRBJ2-2 TRBV6-1 many CASPHSPGSGELFF
TRBJ2-7 TRBV28 many CASSFERLAEQYF
TRBJ2-7 TRBV7-1 - CASSSMGDYEQYF
TRBJ2-5 TRBV7-2 many CASSLEWGRETQYF
TRBJ1-5 TRBV27 - CASSDVGGQPQHF
TRBJ1-2 TRBV7-9 many CASSLSAGGNYGYTF
TRBJ2-7 TRBV5-1 - CASSVSGSAYEQYF